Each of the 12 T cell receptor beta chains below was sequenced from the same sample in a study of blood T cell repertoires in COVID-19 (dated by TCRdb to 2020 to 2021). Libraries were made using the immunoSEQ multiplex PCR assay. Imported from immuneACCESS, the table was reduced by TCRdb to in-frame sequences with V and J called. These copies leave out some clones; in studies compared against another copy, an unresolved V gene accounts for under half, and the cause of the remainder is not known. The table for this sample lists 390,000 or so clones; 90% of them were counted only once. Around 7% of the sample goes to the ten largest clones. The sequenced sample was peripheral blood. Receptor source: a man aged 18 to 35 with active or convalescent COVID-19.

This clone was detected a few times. CDR3 nucleotide sequence: TGTGCCAGCAGTTCCTTAGGGGACAGGGCGAACACTGAAGCTTTCTTT. Translating it yields CASSSLGDRANTEAFF. The V and J genes are TRBV27 and TRBJ1-1; 9 nucleotides match TRBD1. The CDR3 is made up of 16 amino acids. V dropped 4 bases and J dropped 1; count of bases not matched to a gene: 7. Per the germline V gene, CDR1 is MNHEY and CDR2 is SMNVEV (reference sequence).

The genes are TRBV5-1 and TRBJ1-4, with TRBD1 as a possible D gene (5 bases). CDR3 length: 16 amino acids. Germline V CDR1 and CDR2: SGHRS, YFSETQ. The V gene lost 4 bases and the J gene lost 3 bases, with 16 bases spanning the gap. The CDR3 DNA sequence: TGCGCCAGCAGCCCCCCTCTCGGGGGATCTAATGAAAAACTGTTTTTT. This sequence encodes CASSPPLGGSNEKLFF.

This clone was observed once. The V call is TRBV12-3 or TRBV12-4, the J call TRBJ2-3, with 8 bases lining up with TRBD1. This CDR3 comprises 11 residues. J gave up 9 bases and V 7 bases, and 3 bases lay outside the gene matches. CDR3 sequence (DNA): TGTGCCAGCAATCACAGGGGGACGCAGTATTTT. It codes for CASNHRGTQYF.

CDR3 region: CATQTGSLSYNEQFF. The CDR3 DNA follows: TGTGCCACTCAGACCGGGTCACTATCTTACAATGAGCAGTTCTTC. The rearrangement links TRBV5-5 to TRBJ2-1, with unresolved D. The V and J ends lost 9 bases and 4 bases respectively, with 20 bases between them. From germline, CDR1 is SGHKS and CDR2 YYEKEE (reference sequence). The CDR3 spans 15 residues.

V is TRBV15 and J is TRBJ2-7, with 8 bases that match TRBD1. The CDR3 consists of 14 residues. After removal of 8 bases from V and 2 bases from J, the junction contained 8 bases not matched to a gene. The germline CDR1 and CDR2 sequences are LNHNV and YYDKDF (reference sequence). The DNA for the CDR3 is TGTGCCACCTCCGAGGACAGGGAGACCTACGAGCAGTACTTC. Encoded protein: CATSEDRETYEQYF.

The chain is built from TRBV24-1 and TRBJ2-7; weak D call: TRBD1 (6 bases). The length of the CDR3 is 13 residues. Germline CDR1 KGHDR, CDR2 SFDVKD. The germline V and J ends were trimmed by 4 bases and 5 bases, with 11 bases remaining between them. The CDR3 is CATSEPGTHEQYF. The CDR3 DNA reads TGTGCCACCAGTGAACCCGGGACACACGAGCAGTACTTC.

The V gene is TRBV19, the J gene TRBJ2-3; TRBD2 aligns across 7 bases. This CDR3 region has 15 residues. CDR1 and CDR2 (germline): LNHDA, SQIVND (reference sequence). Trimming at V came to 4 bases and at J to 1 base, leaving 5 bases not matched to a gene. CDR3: CASSNRAGGTDTQYF. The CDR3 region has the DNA TGTGCCAGTAGTAATAGGGCGGGAGGCACAGATACGCAGTATTTT.

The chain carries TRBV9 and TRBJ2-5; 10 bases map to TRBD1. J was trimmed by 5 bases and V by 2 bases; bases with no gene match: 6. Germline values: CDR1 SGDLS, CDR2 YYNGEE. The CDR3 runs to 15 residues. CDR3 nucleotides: TGTGCCAGCAGCGTTGACAGGGGGCGCGCGGAGACCCAGTACTTC. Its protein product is CASSVDRGRAETQYF.

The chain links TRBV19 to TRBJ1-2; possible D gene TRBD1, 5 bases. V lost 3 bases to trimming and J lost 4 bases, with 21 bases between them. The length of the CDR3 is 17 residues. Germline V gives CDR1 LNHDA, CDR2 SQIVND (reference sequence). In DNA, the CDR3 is TGTGCCAGTAGTATCGGGAGGCAGGGAGTGAGATCCTATGGCTACACCTTC. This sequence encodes CASSIGRQGVRSYGYTF.

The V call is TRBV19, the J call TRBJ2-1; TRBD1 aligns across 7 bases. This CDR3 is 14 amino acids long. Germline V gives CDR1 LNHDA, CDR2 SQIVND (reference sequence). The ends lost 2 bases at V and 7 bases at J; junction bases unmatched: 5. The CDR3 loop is CASSIYRGRNEQFF. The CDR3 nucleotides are TGTGCCAGTAGTATATACAGGGGACGTAATGAGCAGTTCTTC. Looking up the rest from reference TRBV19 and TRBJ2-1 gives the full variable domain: DGGITQSPKYLFRKEGQNVTLSCEQNLNHDAMYWYRQDPGQGLRLIYYSQIVNDFQKGDIAEGYSVSREKKESFPLTVTSAQKNPTAFYLCASSIYRGRNEQFFGPGTRLTVL.

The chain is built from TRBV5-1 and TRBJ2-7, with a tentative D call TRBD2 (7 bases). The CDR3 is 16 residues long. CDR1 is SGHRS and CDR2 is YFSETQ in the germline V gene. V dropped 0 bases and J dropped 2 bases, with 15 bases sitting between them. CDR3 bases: TGCGCCAGCAGCTTGGGAGGCGGGGGCCTTACCTACGAGCAGTACTTC. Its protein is CASSLGGGGLTYEQYF.

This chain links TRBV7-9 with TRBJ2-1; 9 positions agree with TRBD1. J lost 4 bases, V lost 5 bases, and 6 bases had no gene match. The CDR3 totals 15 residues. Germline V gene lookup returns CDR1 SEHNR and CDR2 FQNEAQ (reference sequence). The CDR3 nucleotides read TGTGCCAGCAGCGCGGACAGGGGACTATACAATGAGCAGTTCTTC. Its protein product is CASSADRGLYNEQFF.